There are a few counts of the clone carrying this T cell receptor beta chain. One junction end disagrees with the germline gene, perhaps due to a read error. Germline CDR1 SSHAT, CDR2 FNYEAQ (reference sequence). CDR3 length equals 13 residues. The record originates from a study of T-cell memory formation after mild COVID-19. With constant-segment primers, 5'RACE yielded cDNA libraries of TCR alpha and TCR beta that carried sample barcodes and UMIs. TCRdb reanalysed the 5' RACE reads using MiXCR and keeps one entry per CDR3 protein. The data contain roughly 200,000 distinct CDR3 sequences, approximately 16% of them singletons.

The chain carries TRBV7-7 and TRBJ2-1, with D unclear. The origin of this receptor is an adult woman who had mild COVID-19 (a few samples of this study predate the infection). Cell type and time point are not known. The material sequenced was PBMCs or a T cell subset sorted from them (not recorded which). The CDR3 nucleotides are TGTGCTAGCAGTCGTACTCTTAACAATGAGCAGTTCTTC. This translates into CASSRTLNNEQFF. Filled out from reference TRBV7-7 and TRBJ2-1, the complete variable domain reads GAGVSQSPRYKVTKRGQDVTLRCDPISSHATLYWYQQALGQGPEFLTYFNYEAQPDKSGLPSDRFSAERPEGSISTLTIQRTEQRDSAMYRCASSRTLNNEQFFGPGTRLTVL.